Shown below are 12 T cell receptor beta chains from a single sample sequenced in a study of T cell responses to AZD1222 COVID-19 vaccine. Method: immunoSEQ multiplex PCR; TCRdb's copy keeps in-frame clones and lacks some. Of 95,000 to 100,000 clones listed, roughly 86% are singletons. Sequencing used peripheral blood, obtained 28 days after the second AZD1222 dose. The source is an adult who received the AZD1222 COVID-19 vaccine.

Here the CDR3 DNA reads TGTGCCAGCAGTTTAAGTCTGAACACTGAAGCTTTCTTT. It codes for CASSLSLNTEAFF. The chain links TRBV27 to TRBJ1-1; D ambiguous. V lost 2 bases and J lost 0, with 4 bases in between. This CDR3 region has 13 residues. The germline gives CDR1 MNHEY, CDR2 SMNVEV (reference sequence).

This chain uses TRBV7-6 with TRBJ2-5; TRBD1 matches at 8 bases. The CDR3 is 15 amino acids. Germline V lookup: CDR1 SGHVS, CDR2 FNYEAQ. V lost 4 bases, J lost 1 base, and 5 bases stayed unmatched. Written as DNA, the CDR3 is TGTGCCAGCAGCTGGATGGGACAGGCCCAAGAGACCCAGTACTTC. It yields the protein CASSWMGQAQETQYF.

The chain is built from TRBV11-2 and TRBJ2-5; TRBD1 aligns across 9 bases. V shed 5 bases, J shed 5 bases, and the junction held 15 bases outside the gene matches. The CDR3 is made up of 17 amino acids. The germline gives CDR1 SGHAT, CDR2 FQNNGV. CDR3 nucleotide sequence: TGTGCCAGCAGCCCAGTACGAGGGACAGGGACTTTCGAGACCCAGTACTTC. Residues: CASSPVRGTGTFETQYF.

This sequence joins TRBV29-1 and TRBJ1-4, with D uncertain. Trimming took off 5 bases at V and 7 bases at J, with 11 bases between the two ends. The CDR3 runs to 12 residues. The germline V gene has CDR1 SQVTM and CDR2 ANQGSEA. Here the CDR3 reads CSVSHVGEKLFF. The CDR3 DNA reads TGCAGCGTTAGCCATGTCGGTGAAAAACTGTTTTTT.

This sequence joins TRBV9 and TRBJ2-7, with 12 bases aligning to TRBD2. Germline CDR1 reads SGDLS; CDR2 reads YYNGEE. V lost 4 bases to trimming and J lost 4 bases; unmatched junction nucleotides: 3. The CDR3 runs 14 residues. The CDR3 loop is CASSLGLAGYEQYF. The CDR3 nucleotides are TGTGCCAGCAGCCTCGGACTAGCGGGATACGAGCAGTACTTC. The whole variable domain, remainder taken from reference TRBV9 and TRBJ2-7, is DSGVTQTPKHLITATGQRVTLRCSPRSGDLSVYWYQQSLDQGLQFLIQYYNGEERAKGNILERFSAQQFPDLHSELNLSSLELGDSALYFCASSLGLAGYEQYFGPGTRLTVT.

In DNA form, the CDR3 reads TGTGCCAGCAGCTCTCAGGCGAACTATGGCTACACCTTC. This sequence encodes CASSSQANYGYTF. The V call is TRBV5-5, the J call TRBJ1-2; the D is unclear. CDR3 size: 13 residues. The V end lost 3 bases, the J end lost 2 bases, and 8 bases lay between the germline ends. Germline values: CDR1 SGHKS, CDR2 YYEKEE (reference sequence).

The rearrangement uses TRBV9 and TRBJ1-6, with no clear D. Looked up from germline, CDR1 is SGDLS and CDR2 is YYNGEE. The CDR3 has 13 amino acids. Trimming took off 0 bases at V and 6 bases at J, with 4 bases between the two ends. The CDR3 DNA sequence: TGTGCCAGCAGCGTAGGCAGTAATTCACCCCTCCACTTT. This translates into CASSVGSNSPLHF.

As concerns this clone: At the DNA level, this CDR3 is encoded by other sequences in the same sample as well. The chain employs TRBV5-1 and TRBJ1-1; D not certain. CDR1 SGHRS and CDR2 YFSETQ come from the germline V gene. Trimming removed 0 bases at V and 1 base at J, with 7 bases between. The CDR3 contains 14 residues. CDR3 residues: CASSLAAGNTEAFF. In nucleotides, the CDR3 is TGCGCCAGCAGCTTGGCCGCAGGGAACACTGAAGCTTTCTTT.

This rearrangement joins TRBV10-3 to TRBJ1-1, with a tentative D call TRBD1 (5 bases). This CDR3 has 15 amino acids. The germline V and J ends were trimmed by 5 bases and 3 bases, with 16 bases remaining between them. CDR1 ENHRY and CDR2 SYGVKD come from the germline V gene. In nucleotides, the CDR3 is TGTGCCATCAGTCGAGACGGGGGGTTGGACACTGAAGCTTTCTTT. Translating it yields CAISRDGGLDTEAFF.

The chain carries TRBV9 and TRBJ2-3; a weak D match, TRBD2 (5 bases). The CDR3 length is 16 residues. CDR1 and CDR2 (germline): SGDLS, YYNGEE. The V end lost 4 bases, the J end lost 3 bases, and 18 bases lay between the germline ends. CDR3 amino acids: CASSSPRELITDTQYF. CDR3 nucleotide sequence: TGTGCCAGCAGCTCCCCCCGGGAACTAATTACAGATACGCAGTATTTT.

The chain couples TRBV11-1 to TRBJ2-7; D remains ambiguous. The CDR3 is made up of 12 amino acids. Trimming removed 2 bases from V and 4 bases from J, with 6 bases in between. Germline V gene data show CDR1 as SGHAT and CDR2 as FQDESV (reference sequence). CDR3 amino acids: CASSLSGYEQYF. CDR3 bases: TGTGCCAGCAGCTTATCCGGGTACGAGCAGTACTTC.

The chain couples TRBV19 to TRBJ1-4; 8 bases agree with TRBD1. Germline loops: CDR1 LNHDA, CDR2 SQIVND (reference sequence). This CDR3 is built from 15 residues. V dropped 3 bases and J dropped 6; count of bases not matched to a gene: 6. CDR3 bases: TGTGCCAGTAGTATCTGGTCAGGGGGCGATGAAAAACTGTTTTTT. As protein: CASSIWSGGDEKLFF.